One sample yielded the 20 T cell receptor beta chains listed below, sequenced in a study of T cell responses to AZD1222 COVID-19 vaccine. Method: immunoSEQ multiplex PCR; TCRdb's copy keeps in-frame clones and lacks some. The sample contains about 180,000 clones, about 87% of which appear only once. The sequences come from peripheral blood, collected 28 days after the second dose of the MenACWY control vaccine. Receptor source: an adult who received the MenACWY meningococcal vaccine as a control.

CDR3 region: CASSPLNRASFGNYGYTF. The CDR3 region has the DNA TGCGCCAGCAGCCCCTTAAACCGGGCCTCCTTTGGGAACTATGGCTACACCTTC. The chain joins TRBV5-1 to TRBJ1-2; no clear D. CDR3 size: 18 residues. The germline V gene encodes CDR1 SGHRS and CDR2 YFSETQ. The V end lost 4 bases, the J end lost 2 bases, and 24 bases lay between the germline ends.

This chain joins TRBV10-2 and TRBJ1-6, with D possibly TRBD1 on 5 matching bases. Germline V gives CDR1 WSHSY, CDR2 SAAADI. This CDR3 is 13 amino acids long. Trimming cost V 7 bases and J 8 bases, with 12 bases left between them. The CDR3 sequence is CASIGTADSPLHF. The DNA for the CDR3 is TGCGCCAGCATCGGGACCGCTGATTCACCCCTCCACTTT.

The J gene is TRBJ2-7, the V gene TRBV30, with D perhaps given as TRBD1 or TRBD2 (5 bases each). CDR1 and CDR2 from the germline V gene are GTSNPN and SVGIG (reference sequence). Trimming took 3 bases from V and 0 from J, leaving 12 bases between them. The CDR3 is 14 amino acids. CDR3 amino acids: CAWSAWGSSYEQYF. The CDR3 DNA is TGTGCCTGGAGCGCTTGGGGGAGCTCCTACGAGCAGTACTTC.

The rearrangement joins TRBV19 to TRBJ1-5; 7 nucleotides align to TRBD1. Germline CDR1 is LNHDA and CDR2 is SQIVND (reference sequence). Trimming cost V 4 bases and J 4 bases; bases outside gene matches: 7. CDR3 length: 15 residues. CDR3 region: CASSTVGGPNQPQHF. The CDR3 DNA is TGTGCCAGTAGTACGGTAGGGGGCCCTAATCAGCCCCAGCATTTT.

CDR3 region: CSVGTDPRETQYF. CDR3 sequence (DNA): TGCAGCGTGGGGACCGATCCCCGAGAGACCCAGTACTTC. This chain links TRBV29-1 with TRBJ2-5; D is tentatively TRBD1 or TRBD2 (5 bases each). V shed 6 bases and J shed 4 bases, with 15 bases lying between them. From germline, CDR1 is SQVTM and CDR2 ANQGSEA. This CDR3 is built from 13 residues.

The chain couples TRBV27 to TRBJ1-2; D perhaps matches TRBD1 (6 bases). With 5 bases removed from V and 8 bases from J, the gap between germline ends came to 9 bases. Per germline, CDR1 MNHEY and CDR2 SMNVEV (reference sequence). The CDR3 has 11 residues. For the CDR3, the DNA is TGTGCCAGCAGTACAGGGTACGGCTACACCTTC. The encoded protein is CASSTGYGYTF.

The CDR3 reads CASSLVIGTGGQETQYF. The DNA for the CDR3 is TGTGCCAGCAGCTTAGTTATCGGGACAGGGGGTCAAGAGACCCAGTACTTC. The genes are TRBV7-2 and TRBJ2-5, with TRBD1 matching 11 bases. The junction had 6 bases not matched to a gene; V was cut back by 1 base and J by 2 bases. CDR1 is SGHTA and CDR2 is FQGNSA in the germline V gene. This CDR3 has 17 amino acids. The complete variable domain, with remaining parts taken from reference TRBV7-2 and TRBJ2-5, reads GAGVSQSPSNKVTEKGKDVELRCDPISGHTALYWYRQSLGQGLEFLIYFQGNSAPDKSGLPSDRFSAERTGGSVSTLTIQRTQQEDSAVYLCASSLVIGTGGQETQYFGPGTRLLVL.

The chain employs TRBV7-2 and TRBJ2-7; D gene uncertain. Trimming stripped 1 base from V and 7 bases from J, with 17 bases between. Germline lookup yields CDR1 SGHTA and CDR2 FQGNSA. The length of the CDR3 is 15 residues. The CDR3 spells CASSLEGSGSGEQYF. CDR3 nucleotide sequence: TGTGCCAGCAGCTTAGAGGGTAGTGGTTCTGGAGAGCAGTACTTC.

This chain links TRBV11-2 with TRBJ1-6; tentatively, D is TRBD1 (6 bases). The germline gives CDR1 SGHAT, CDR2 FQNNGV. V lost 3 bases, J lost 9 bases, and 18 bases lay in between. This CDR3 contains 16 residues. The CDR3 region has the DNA TGTGCCAGCAGCTTTGCCCTAGACAGGAGGGGTTCACCCCTCCACTTT. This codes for CASSFALDRRGSPLHF.

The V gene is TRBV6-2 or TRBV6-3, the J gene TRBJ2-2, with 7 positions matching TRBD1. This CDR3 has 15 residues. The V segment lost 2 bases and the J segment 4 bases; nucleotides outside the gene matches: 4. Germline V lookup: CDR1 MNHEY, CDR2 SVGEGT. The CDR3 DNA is TGTGCCAGCAGTTACGAGGGGGCCGGCACCGGGGAGCTGTTTTTT. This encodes CASSYEGAGTGELFF.

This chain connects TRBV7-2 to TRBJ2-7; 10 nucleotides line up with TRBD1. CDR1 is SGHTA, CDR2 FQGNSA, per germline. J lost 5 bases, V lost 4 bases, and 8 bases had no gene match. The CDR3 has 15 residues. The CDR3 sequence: CASSSPGQGINEQYF. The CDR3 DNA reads TGTGCCAGCAGCTCCCCGGGACAGGGGATCAACGAGCAGTACTTC.

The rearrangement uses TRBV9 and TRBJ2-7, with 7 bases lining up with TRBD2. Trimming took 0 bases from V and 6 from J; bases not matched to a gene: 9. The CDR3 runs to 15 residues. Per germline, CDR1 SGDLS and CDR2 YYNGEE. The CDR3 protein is CASSVALGEGREQYF. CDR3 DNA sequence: TGTGCCAGCAGCGTAGCTCTGGGGGAGGGCCGCGAGCAGTACTTC.

The CDR3 reads CASTSTQGGYGYTF. CDR3 nucleotides: TGCGCCAGCACCTCAACCCAGGGAGGGTATGGCTACACCTTC. This sequence joins TRBV5-1 and TRBJ1-2, with D possibly matching TRBD1 (5 bases). Germline CDR1 and CDR2: SGHRS and YFSETQ. The germline V and J ends were trimmed by 6 bases and 5 bases, with 17 bases remaining between them. CDR3 length equals 14 residues.

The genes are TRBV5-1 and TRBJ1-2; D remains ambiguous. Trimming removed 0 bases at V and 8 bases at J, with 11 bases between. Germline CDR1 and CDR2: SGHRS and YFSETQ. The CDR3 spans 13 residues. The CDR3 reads CASSLGRRRGYTF. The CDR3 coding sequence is TGCGCCAGCAGCTTGGGGCGGCGCCGGGGCTACACCTTC.

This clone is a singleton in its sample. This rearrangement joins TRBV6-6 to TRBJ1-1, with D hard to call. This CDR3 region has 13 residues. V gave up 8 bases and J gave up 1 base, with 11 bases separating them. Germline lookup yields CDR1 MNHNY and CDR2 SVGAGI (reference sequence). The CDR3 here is CASGFPKNTEAFF. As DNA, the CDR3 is TGTGCCAGCGGCTTCCCCAAGAACACTGAAGCTTTCTTT.

The CDR3 bases are TGTGCCAGCAGCCGGGATCAGAACACCGGGGAGCTGTTTTTT. Protein sequence: CASSRDQNTGELFF. The chain links TRBV5-4 to TRBJ2-2; perhaps TRBD2 as D (5 bases). This CDR3 has 14 amino acids. CDR1 and CDR2 (germline): SGHNT, YYREEE (reference sequence). Trimming shortened V by 4 bases and J by 1 base, and 8 bases separated the two germline ends.

The CDR3 region is CASSGLGLLRTDTQYF. Here the CDR3 DNA reads TGCGCCAGCAGTGGTCTGGGACTTCTCCGAACAGATACGCAGTATTTT. V usage is TRBV10-1 and J usage is TRBJ2-3; TRBD2 might be the D (6 bases). Germline V lookup: CDR1 WNHNN, CDR2 SYGVQD (reference sequence). This CDR3 has 16 amino acids. Trimming stripped 4 bases from V and 3 bases from J, with 17 bases between.

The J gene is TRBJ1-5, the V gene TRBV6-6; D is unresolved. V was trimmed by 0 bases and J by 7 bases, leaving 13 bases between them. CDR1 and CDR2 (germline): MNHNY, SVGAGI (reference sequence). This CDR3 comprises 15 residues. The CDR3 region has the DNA TGTGCCAGCAGTTACTCTAGGCCGGAAGACCAGCCCCAGCATTTT. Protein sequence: CASSYSRPEDQPQHF.

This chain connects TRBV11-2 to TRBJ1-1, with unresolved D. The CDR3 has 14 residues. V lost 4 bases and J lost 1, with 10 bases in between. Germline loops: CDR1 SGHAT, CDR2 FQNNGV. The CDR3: CASSSFGRNTEAFF. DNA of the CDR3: TGTGCCAGCAGCTCATTTGGGCGGAACACTGAAGCTTTCTTT.

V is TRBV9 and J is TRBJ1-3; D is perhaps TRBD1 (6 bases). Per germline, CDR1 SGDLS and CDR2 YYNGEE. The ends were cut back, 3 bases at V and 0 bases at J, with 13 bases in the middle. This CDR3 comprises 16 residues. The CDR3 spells CASSGDRRSSGNTIYF. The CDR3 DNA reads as TGTGCCAGCAGCGGAGACAGGCGAAGCTCTGGAAACACCATATATTTT.